This T cell receptor (beta chain) was sequenced in a study of monozygotic twins with inflammatory bowel disease. TCRdb re-called the 5' RACE reads; every CDR3 protein appears as one record, without DNA. This sample contains fewer than 400,000 distinct CDR3 sequences. With respect to this clonotype: Its antigen is unknown.

Study-wide results and caveats: Different T cell subtypes could not be distinguished.

The sample taken for sequencing was blood. The sequence came from a human donor with ulcerative colitis or Crohn's disease, or a healthy co-twin of an affected twin (not recorded which).

The CDR3: CASSLGSGGIETQYF. The chain joins TRBV5-5 to TRBJ2-5; TCRdb picks TRBD2, but there is no DNA to check that call. CDR3 length: 15 amino acids. Germline assignment: CDR1 SGHKS and CDR2 YYEKEE (reference sequence).